A single sample gave rise to the 30 T cell receptor beta chains below, sequenced in a study of control samples from healthy donors and cancer patients. Method: immunoSEQ multiplex PCR; TCRdb's copy keeps in-frame clones and lacks some. The profile covers around 170,000 clones, with 90% to 95% appearing a single time and 0.65% to 0.85% taken by the ten largest. Sequenced input: blood. All receptors come from a young woman in good health.

The rearrangement links TRBV19 to TRBJ2-1, with 15 positions matching TRBD2. This CDR3 comprises 13 residues. The germline gives CDR1 LNHDA, CDR2 SQIVND (reference sequence). J gave up 10 bases and V 8 bases, and 3 bases lay outside the gene matches. CDR3 protein: CASGLAGGREQFF. The CDR3, as DNA: TGTGCCAGTGGACTAGCGGGAGGGCGGGAGCAGTTCTTC.

The V and J genes are TRBV20-1 and TRBJ1-4, with no clear D. Between the trimmed V and J ends, which lost 3 bases and 4 bases, there was a span of 9 bases. CDR3 length: 13 residues. CDR1 and CDR2 from the germline V gene are DFQATT and SNEGSKA (reference sequence). CDR3 bases: TGCAGTGCTAGTGGAGGGTATAATGAAAAACTGTTTTTT. It encodes CSASGGYNEKLFF.

This clone was observed a handful of times. The chain combines TRBV16 with TRBJ1-6; D not certain. V lost 2 bases and J 5 bases, leaving 7 bases between the germline ends. Germline V CDR1 and CDR2: KGHSY, FQNENV. The CDR3 totals 14 residues. The CDR3 region is CASSQRLDNSPLHF. The CDR3 DNA reads as TGTGCCAGCAGCCAACGGCTTGATAATTCACCCCTCCACTTT.

This chain uses TRBV18 with TRBJ2-6; D is undetermined. The V end was cut by 1 base, the J end by 2 bases, with 6 bases between. Per germline, CDR1 KGHSH and CDR2 LQKENI. The CDR3 is made up of 15 amino acids. CDR3 in amino acids: CASSPRITGANVLTF. CDR3 nucleotides: TGTGCCAGCTCACCACGAATTACTGGGGCCAACGTCCTGACTTTC.

The genes are TRBV29-1 and TRBJ1-1; D not resolved. The length of the CDR3 is 13 residues. V gave up 6 bases and J gave up 4 bases, with 15 bases separating them. The germline V gene encodes CDR1 SQVTM and CDR2 ANQGSEA. CDR3 sequence (DNA): TGCAGCGTCCGACCTCGACTCGGCACTGAAGCTTTCTTT. Amino acid sequence: CSVRPRLGTEAFF.

This sequence joins TRBV19 and TRBJ1-4; 10 bases fit TRBD1. CDR3 length: 15 amino acids. J was trimmed by 8 bases and V by 4 bases; bases with no gene match: 7. Germline-derived CDR1 and CDR2 are LNHDA and SQIVND (reference sequence). CDR3 protein: CASSNSGTGEEKLFF. The CDR3 bases are TGTGCCAGTAGTAACTCCGGGACAGGGGAGGAAAAACTGTTTTTT.

This chain connects TRBV19 to TRBJ1-5; maybe TRBD1 (5 bases). Trimming left V 8 bases short and J 0 bases short, with 8 bases between. Looked up from germline, CDR1 is LNHDA and CDR2 is SQIVND (reference sequence). The CDR3 runs to 13 residues. The CDR3 loop is CASRQNSNQPQHF. DNA for the CDR3: TGTGCCAGTCGACAGAATAGCAATCAGCCCCAGCATTTT.

The rearrangement joins TRBV24-1 to TRBJ1-1, with D maybe TRBD1 (6 bases). Germline V gene lookup returns CDR1 KGHDR and CDR2 SFDVKD. V dropped 6 bases and J dropped 7 bases, with 17 bases sitting between them. The CDR3 runs 14 residues. The CDR3 sequence is CATSTTGSGGEAFF. The CDR3 DNA follows: TGTGCCACCAGTACCACAGGGAGCGGCGGTGAAGCTTTCTTT.

The V gene is TRBV6-5, the J gene TRBJ2-7, with 8 bases aligning to TRBD1. CDR1 is MNHEY, CDR2 SVGAGI, per germline. Germline trimming cut 6 bases from V and 3 bases from J; bases unmatched to any gene: 4. The CDR3 loop spans 13 amino acids. The CDR3 spells CASRGQGGYEQYF. The CDR3 DNA sequence: TGTGCCAGCAGAGGACAGGGAGGCTACGAGCAGTACTTC.

V is TRBV28 and J is TRBJ2-1, with 8 bases aligning to TRBD2. With V trimmed by 5 bases and J by 1 base, 16 bases remained unmatched. There are 19 residues in the CDR3. The germline V gene has CDR1 MDHEN and CDR2 SYDVKM. In DNA, the CDR3 is TGTGCCAGCAGTCCACTAGGGGGTAGCGGGGAACCTTCCTACAATGAGCAGTTCTTC. It yields the protein CASSPLGGSGEPSYNEQFF.

The CDR3 bases are TGCAGTGCTAGTTTGGGACAGCTTAGCAATCAGCCCCAGCATTTT. Amino acids: CSASLGQLSNQPQHF. The genes are TRBV20-1 and TRBJ1-5, with 7 bases matching TRBD1. The CDR3 totals 15 residues. After removal of 3 bases from V and 0 bases from J, the junction contained 5 bases not matched to a gene. Germline V lookup: CDR1 DFQATT, CDR2 SNEGSKA (reference sequence).

CDR3 in DNA: TGTGCCAGCTCACCGGGGACAGGGAATCAGCCCCAGCATTTT. Encoded protein: CASSPGTGNQPQHF. This chain uses TRBV18 with TRBJ1-5, with 9 bases identical to TRBD1. V gave up 3 bases and J gave up 4 bases; unmatched junction bases: 1. The CDR3 covers 14 residues. Germline CDR1 is KGHSH and CDR2 is LQKENI.

The chain is built from TRBV7-9 and TRBJ1-3; TRBD1 aligns across 7 bases. The CDR3 totals 16 residues. Germline V lookup: CDR1 SEHNR, CDR2 FQNEAQ (reference sequence). V trimming: 5 bases; J trimming: 3 bases; junction bases outside the gene matches: 10. DNA for the CDR3: TGTGCCAGCAGCCACGGACAGGTTACCATTGGAAACACCATATATTTT. Translating it yields CASSHGQVTIGNTIYF.

This clone was picked up one time. The V call is TRBV4-1, the J call TRBJ2-7; 7 nucleotides match TRBD1. V shed 3 bases, J shed 4 bases, and the junction held 9 bases outside the gene matches. Germline values: CDR1 MGHRA, CDR2 YSYEKL. The CDR3 length is 15 residues. CDR3 bases: TGCGCCAGCAGCCAGCACAGGGGTTCCCCTTACGAGCAGTACTTC. Protein: CASSQHRGSPYEQYF.

The chain carries TRBV18 and TRBJ2-2; 11 bases map to TRBD2. The ends lost 3 bases at V and 2 bases at J; junction bases unmatched: 2. The CDR3 has 16 residues. Germline CDR1 KGHSH, CDR2 LQKENI. The CDR3 sequence is CASSPTSGRNTGELFF. The DNA of the CDR3 is TGTGCCAGCTCACCTACTAGCGGGAGAAACACCGGGGAGCTGTTTTTT.

The V call is TRBV28, the J call TRBJ1-2; D is unresolved. Germline V lookup: CDR1 MDHEN, CDR2 SYDVKM. The CDR3 is 14 residues long. V was trimmed by 3 bases and J by 4 bases, leaving 12 bases between them. CDR3 sequence reads: CASSFKVSPYGYTF. In DNA form, the CDR3 reads TGTGCCAGCAGTTTTAAGGTCTCCCCCTATGGCTACACCTTC.

The chain links TRBV11-2 to TRBJ2-1; 7 bases fit TRBD2. The germline CDR1 and CDR2 sequences are SGHAT and FQNNGV. The junction had 18 bases not matched to a gene; V was cut back by 4 bases and J by 9 bases. The CDR3 sequence is 17 residues long. The DNA of the CDR3 is TGTGCCAGCAGCTCCCTAAGGCGGGAGCAAGGGTCCGGTGAGCAGTTCTTC. Its translation is CASSSLRREQGSGEQFF. Full variable domain (missing parts from reference TRBV11-2 and TRBJ2-1): EAGVAQSPRYKIIEKRQSVAFWCNPISGHATLYWYQQILGQGPKLLIQFQNNGVVDDSQLPKDRFSAERLKGVDSTLKIQPAKLEDSAVYLCASSSLRREQGSGEQFFGPGTRLTVL.

This chain joins TRBV29-1 and TRBJ2-7; D may be TRBD2 (6 bases). Germline V lookup: CDR1 SQVTM, CDR2 ANQGSEA. The CDR3 length is 13 residues. Trimming removed 0 bases at V and 2 bases at J, with 8 bases between. The CDR3 reads CSVEDAGTYEQYF. Written as DNA, the CDR3 is TGCAGCGTTGAAGATGCGGGGACCTACGAGCAGTACTTC.

This clone was observed once. The chain uses TRBV10-1 and TRBJ2-1; 7 bases fit TRBD2. Germline V gene lookup returns CDR1 WNHNN and CDR2 SYGVQD (reference sequence). The V gene end was trimmed by 3 bases and the J gene end by 7 bases; junction bases not matched to a gene: 3. CDR3 length equals 13 residues. In DNA form, the CDR3 reads TGCGCCAGCAGTGAAGGTAGCGGGAATGAGCAGTTCTTC. This gives the protein CASSEGSGNEQFF.

The J gene is TRBJ2-3, the V gene TRBV5-5, with 8 bases matching TRBD1. The ends lost 3 bases at V and 2 bases at J; junction bases unmatched: 8. The CDR3 sequence is 16 residues long. Germline V gene lookup returns CDR1 SGHKS and CDR2 YYEKEE (reference sequence). CDR3 sequence: CASSYGQGIHTDTQYF. In nucleotides, the CDR3 is TGTGCCAGCAGCTACGGACAGGGAATACACACAGATACGCAGTATTTT.

V and J are TRBV30 and TRBJ2-3, with D perhaps TRBD2 (5 bases). V was clipped by 0 bases and J by 1 base, with 11 bases between them. This CDR3 region has 15 residues. CDR1 and CDR2 from the germline V gene are GTSNPN and SVGIG (reference sequence). In DNA form, the CDR3 reads TGTGCCTGGAGTGTAGGGAGCCTTGGCACAGATACGCAGTATTTT. Protein: CAWSVGSLGTDTQYF. The variable domain in full, completed from reference TRBV30 and TRBJ2-3, reads SQTIHQWPATLVQPVGSPLSLECTVEGTSNPNLYWYRQAAGRGLQLLFYSVGIGQISSEVPQNLSASRPQDRQFILSSKKLLLSDSGFYLCAWSVGSLGTDTQYFGPGTRLTVL.

This clone showed up just once. The CDR3 protein is CASSPGTGKGNSPLHF. CDR3 nucleotide sequence: TGTGCCAGCAGCCCGGGGACAGGGAAGGGAAATTCACCCCTCCACTTT. The chain links TRBV7-6 to TRBJ1-6, with 9 nucleotides matching TRBD1. Germline CDR1 reads SGHVS; CDR2 reads FNYEAQ. This CDR3 spans 16 amino acids. The ends lost 5 bases at V and 7 bases at J; junction bases unmatched: 9.

V usage is TRBV27 and J usage is TRBJ1-2, with a weak D call TRBD1 (5 bases). CDR1 and CDR2 from the germline V gene are MNHEY and SMNVEV (reference sequence). Trimming took 5 bases from V and 4 from J, leaving 14 bases between them. CDR3 length: 14 residues. The DNA for the CDR3 is TGTGCCAGCAGTCCTGAGATGGGGGGCTATGGCTACACCTTC. Its protein is CASSPEMGGYGYTF.

The chain employs TRBV19 and TRBJ1-5; no firm D call. The CDR3 is 15 residues long. CDR1 LNHDA and CDR2 SQIVND come from the germline V gene (reference sequence). V lost 3 bases and J lost 0, with 9 bases in between. CDR3 in DNA: TGTGCCAGTAGTATTTTTGGGGATAGCAATCAGCCCCAGCATTTT. This codes for CASSIFGDSNQPQHF.

CDR3 sequence: CSAGSTGEQYF. The DNA of the CDR3 is TGCAGTGCCGGTAGTACTGGCGAGCAGTACTTC. V usage is TRBV20-1 and J usage is TRBJ2-7; the D is unclear. Germline V gene data show CDR1 as DFQATT and CDR2 as SNEGSKA (reference sequence). Trimming shortened V by 6 bases and J by 6 bases, and 12 bases separated the two germline ends. CDR3 size: 11 residues.

J is TRBJ2-2 and V is TRBV9, with D maybe TRBD1 (6 bases). CDR1 is SGDLS and CDR2 is YYNGEE in the germline V gene. The ends were cut back, 3 bases at V and 2 bases at J, with 14 bases in the middle. The CDR3 runs to 16 residues. CDR3 residues: CASSAPSGDNTGELFF. The CDR3 DNA reads TGTGCCAGCAGCGCCCCATCAGGGGACAACACCGGGGAGCTGTTTTTT.

This rearrangement joins TRBV19 to TRBJ1-2; 10 bases line up with TRBD1. Per germline, CDR1 LNHDA and CDR2 SQIVND (reference sequence). This CDR3 spans 13 amino acids. J gave up 6 bases and V 6 bases, and 4 bases lay outside the gene matches. CDR3 sequence: CASSLTGGDGYTF. CDR3 DNA: TGTGCCAGTAGCCTGACAGGGGGCGATGGCTACACCTTC.

The V gene is TRBV5-4, the J gene TRBJ2-3; D is ambiguous. The V end was cut by 3 bases, the J end by 3 bases, with 5 bases between. Germline CDR1 is SGHNT and CDR2 is YYREEE (reference sequence). This CDR3 comprises 12 residues. This CDR3 is CASSYRTDTQYF. DNA for the CDR3: TGTGCCAGCAGCTATAGGACAGATACGCAGTATTTT. Together with reference TRBV5-4 and TRBJ2-3, the CDR3 gives the full variable domain: ETGVTQSPTHLIKTRGQQVTLRCSSQSGHNTVSWYQQALGQGPQFIFQYYREEENGRGNFPPRFSGLQFPNYSSELNVNALELDDSALYLCASSYRTDTQYFGPGTRLTVL.

The rearrangement joins TRBV7-9 to TRBJ2-3, with TRBD2 matching over 7 bases. The V gene end was trimmed by 0 bases and the J gene end by 3 bases; junction bases not matched to a gene: 6. Germline V gene lookup returns CDR1 SEHNR and CDR2 FQNEAQ (reference sequence). The CDR3 has 16 residues. This CDR3 is CASSLAAGEWTDTQYF. The CDR3 DNA reads as TGTGCCAGCAGCTTAGCGGCGGGAGAGTGGACAGATACGCAGTATTTT.

The chain employs TRBV6-2 or TRBV6-3 and TRBJ2-7; 7 bases are a match to TRBD1. The CDR3 runs to 15 residues. Germline CDR1 MNHEY, CDR2 SVGEGT. J lost 0 bases, V lost 6 bases, and 8 bases had no gene match. CDR3 residues: CASRPQTGSSYEQYF. The CDR3 DNA reads TGTGCCAGCAGACCTCAGACAGGGAGCTCCTACGAGCAGTACTTC.